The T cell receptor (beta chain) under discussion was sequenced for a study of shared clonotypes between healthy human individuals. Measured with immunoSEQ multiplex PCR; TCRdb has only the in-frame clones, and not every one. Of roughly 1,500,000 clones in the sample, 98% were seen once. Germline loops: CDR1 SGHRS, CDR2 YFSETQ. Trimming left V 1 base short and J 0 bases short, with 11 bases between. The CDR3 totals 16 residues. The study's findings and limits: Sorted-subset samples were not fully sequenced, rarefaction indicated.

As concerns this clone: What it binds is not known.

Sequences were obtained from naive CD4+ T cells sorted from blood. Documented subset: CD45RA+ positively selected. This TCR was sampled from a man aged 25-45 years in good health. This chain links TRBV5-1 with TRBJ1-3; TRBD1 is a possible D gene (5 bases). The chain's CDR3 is CASSLLDSRSGNTIYF. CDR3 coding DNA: TGCGCCAGCAGCTTGCTAGACAGCCGCTCTGGAAACACCATATATTTT. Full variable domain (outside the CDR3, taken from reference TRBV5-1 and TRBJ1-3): KAGVTQTPRYLIKTRGQQVTLSCSPISGHRSVSWYQQTPGQGLQFLFEYFSETQRNKGNFPGRFSGRQFSNSRSEMNVSTLELGDSALYLCASSLLDSRSGNTIYFGEGSWLTVV.